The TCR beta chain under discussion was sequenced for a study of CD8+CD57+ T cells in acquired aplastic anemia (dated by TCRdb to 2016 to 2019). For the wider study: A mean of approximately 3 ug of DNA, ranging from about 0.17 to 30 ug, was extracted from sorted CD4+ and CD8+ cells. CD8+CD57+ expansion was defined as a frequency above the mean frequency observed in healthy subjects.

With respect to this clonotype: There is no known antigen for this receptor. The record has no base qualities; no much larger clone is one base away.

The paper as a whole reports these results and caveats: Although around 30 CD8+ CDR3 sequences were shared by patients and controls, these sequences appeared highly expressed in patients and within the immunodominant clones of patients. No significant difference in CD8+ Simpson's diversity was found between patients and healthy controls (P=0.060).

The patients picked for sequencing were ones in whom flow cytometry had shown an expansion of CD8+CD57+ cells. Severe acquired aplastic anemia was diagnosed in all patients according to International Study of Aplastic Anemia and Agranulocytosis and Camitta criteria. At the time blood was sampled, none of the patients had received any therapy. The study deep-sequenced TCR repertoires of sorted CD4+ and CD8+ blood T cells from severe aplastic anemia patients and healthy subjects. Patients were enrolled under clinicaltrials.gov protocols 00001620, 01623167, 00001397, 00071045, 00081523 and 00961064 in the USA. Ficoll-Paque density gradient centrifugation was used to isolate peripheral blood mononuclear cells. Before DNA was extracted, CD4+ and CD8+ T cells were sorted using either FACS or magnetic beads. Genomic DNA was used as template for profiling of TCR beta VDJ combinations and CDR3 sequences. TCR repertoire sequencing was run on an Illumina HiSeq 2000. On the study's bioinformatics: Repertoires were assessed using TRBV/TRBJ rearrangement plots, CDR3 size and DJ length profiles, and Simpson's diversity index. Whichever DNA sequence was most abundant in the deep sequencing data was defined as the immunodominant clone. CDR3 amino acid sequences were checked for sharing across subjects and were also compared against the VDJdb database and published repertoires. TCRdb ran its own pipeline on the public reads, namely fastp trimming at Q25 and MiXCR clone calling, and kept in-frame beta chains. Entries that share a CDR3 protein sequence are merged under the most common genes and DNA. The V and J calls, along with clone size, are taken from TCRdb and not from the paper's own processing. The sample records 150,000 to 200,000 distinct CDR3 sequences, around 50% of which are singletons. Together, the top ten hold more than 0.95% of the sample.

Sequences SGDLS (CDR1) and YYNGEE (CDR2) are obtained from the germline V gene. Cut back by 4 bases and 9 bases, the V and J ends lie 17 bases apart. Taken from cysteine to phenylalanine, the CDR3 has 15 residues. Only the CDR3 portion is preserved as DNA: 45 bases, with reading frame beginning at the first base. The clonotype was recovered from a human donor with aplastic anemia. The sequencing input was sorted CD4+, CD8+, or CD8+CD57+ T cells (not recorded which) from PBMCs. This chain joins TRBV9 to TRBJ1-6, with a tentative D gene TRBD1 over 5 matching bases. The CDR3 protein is CASSPTPGDGSPLHF. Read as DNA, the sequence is TGTGCCAGCAGCCCTACACCGGGGGATGGTTCACCCCTCCACTTT.